This entry lists 17 T cell receptor beta chains sequenced from one sample in a study of tumor-infiltrating lymphocytes in localized non-small cell lung cancer. The assay was immunoSEQ multiplex PCR, and TCRdb's table has in-frame clones only and misses some. The sample yields 27,000 or so clones, approximately 83% seen once. The sample was lung tumor tissue. The receptors stem from a human donor with non-small cell lung cancer.

The genes are TRBV5-6 and TRBJ1-2; 7 positions match TRBD1. V dropped 4 bases and J dropped 0; count of bases not matched to a gene: 9. In germline, CDR1 is SGHDT, CDR2 YYEEEE. There are 16 residues in the CDR3. As DNA, the CDR3 is TGTGCCAGCAGCACGATCACAGGGGTGGCTAACTATGGCTACACCTTC. Protein sequence: CASSTITGVANYGYTF.

The chain couples TRBV7-6 to TRBJ2-7; 11 positions agree with TRBD2. V dropped 5 bases and J dropped 1; count of bases not matched to a gene: 4. This CDR3 contains 15 residues. Germline V lookup: CDR1 SGHVS, CDR2 FNYEAQ. The chain's CDR3 is CASSMTSGVSYEQYF. CDR3 in DNA: TGTGCCAGCAGCATGACTAGCGGGGTTTCCTACGAGCAGTACTTC.

The rearrangement joins TRBV5-1 to TRBJ1-4, with TRBD1 as a possible D gene (5 bases). V was trimmed by 2 bases and J by 2 bases, leaving 16 bases between them. The length of the CDR3 is 17 residues. CDR1 is SGHRS and CDR2 is YFSETQ in the germline V gene. In nucleotides, the CDR3 is TGCGCCAGCAGCTTAAGGCGAGGGGAGGGGACTAATGAAAAACTGTTTTTT. Its translation: CASSLRRGEGTNEKLFF.

The V and J genes are TRBV27 and TRBJ1-6, with D maybe TRBD1 (6 bases). The V gene's germline CDR1 is MNHEY and CDR2 SMNVEV (reference sequence). V shed 5 bases and J shed 7 bases, with 15 bases lying between them. This CDR3 has 15 amino acids. CDR3 bases: TGTGCCAGCAGTCTCGGACAGACACTCAATTCACCCCTCCACTTT. Its protein is CASSLGQTLNSPLHF.

The gene calls are TRBV7-2 and TRBJ2-7; 11 nucleotides line up with TRBD1. The J segment lost 0 bases and the V segment lost 3 bases, leaving 4 bases of the junction unmatched. The CDR3 length is 16 residues. From germline, CDR1 is SGHTA and CDR2 FQGNSA. As DNA, the CDR3 is TGTGCCAGCAGCTTCTCCGGGACAGGGGGCTCCTACGAGCAGTACTTC. Encoded protein: CASSFSGTGGSYEQYF.

A word on this clone: The junction departs from the called germline gene at one end, perhaps through a read error. V and J are TRBV30 and TRBJ1-5, with D unresolved. The CDR3 consists of 13 residues. Germline loops: CDR1 GTSNPN, CDR2 SVGIG (reference sequence). The chain's CDR3 is CAWSADENRPQHF. CDR3 sequence (DNA): TGTGCCTGGAGTGCGGACGAAAATCGGCCCCAGCATTTT.

J is TRBJ1-5 and V is TRBV4-3; the D gene is possibly TRBD1 (5 bases). CDR3 length: 14 residues. Germline V gene lookup returns CDR1 LGHNA and CDR2 YSLEER. Deletions cut 0 bases from V and 8 bases from J, with 11 bases between. In DNA, the CDR3 is TGCGCCAGCAGCCAAGACGGGCAGGGCAAGCCCCAGCATTTT. It is translated as CASSQDGQGKPQHF.

The V call is TRBV20-1, the J call TRBJ2-3; D unresolved. CDR3 size: 11 residues. Trimming took 5 bases from V and 5 from J, leaving 8 bases between them. Germline CDR1 reads DFQATT; CDR2 reads SNEGSKA (reference sequence). The chain's CDR3 is CSALQEDTQYF. The CDR3 bases are TGCAGTGCTCTGCAAGAAGATACGCAGTATTTT.

The rearrangement links TRBV7-9 to TRBJ2-5; no firm D call. This CDR3 comprises 13 residues. V lost 2 bases and J 3 bases, leaving 7 bases between the germline ends. Germline values: CDR1 SEHNR, CDR2 FQNEAQ (reference sequence). CDR3: CASSLSGKETQYF. CDR3 nucleotide sequence: TGTGCCAGCAGCTTAAGTGGGAAAGAGACCCAGTACTTC.

The chain carries TRBV9 and TRBJ1-6; D gene uncertain. This CDR3 comprises 15 residues. Deletions cut 0 bases from V and 10 bases from J, with 14 bases between. The germline gives CDR1 SGDLS, CDR2 YYNGEE. The CDR3 region has the DNA TGTGCCAGCAGCGTAGAGCACGGCTCCTTGTCACCCCTCCACTTT. Its protein product is CASSVEHGSLSPLHF.

This chain joins TRBV5-1 and TRBJ2-7; no clear D gene. CDR1 is SGHRS and CDR2 is YFSETQ in the germline V gene. CDR3 length: 12 residues. Trimming took off 3 bases at V and 2 bases at J, with 6 bases between the two ends. CDR3 nucleotides: TGCGCCAGCAGCTCGGAACCCTACGAGCAGTACTTC. It translates to CASSSEPYEQYF.

Here the CDR3 reads CAWSVVAQSHLETQYF. Written as DNA, the CDR3 is TGTGCCTGGAGTGTTGTCGCGCAGAGCCACCTAGAGACGCAGTATTTT. This chain links TRBV30 with TRBJ2-3; the D is unclear. Germline V CDR1 and CDR2: GTSNPN, SVGIG (reference sequence). The V end lost 0 bases, the J end lost 9 bases, and 22 bases lay between the germline ends. The length of the CDR3 is 16 residues.

This chain links TRBV4-2 with TRBJ1-2, with a weak D call TRBD1 (5 bases). Germline V gives CDR1 LGHNA, CDR2 YNFKEQ. CDR3 length: 15 amino acids. The V end lost 4 bases, the J end lost 6 bases, and 18 bases lay between the germline ends. In nucleotides, the CDR3 is TGTGCCAGCAGCCTAATGATAGGGGAGGGAGATGGCTACACCTTC. This encodes CASSLMIGEGDGYTF.

The J gene is TRBJ2-5, the V gene TRBV15; D unresolved. Trimming pared 6 bases from V and 3 bases from J, leaving 5 bases between. From germline, CDR1 is LNHNV and CDR2 YYDKDF (reference sequence). This CDR3 region has 11 residues. The CDR3 here is CATRLEETQYF. The CDR3 DNA sequence: TGTGCCACCAGGTTGGAAGAGACCCAGTACTTC. Full variable domain (outside the CDR3, taken from reference TRBV15 and TRBJ2-5): DAMVIQNPRYQVTQFGKPVTLSCSQTLNHNVMYWYQQKSSQAPKLLFHYYDKDFNNEADTPDNFQSRRPNTSFCFLDIRSPGLGDTAMYLCATRLEETQYFGPGTRLLVL.

This chain connects TRBV7-8 to TRBJ2-1, with TRBD1 as a possible D gene (6 bases). Germline assignment: CDR1 SGHVS and CDR2 FQNEAQ. The CDR3 consists of 15 residues. The V end lost 3 bases, the J end lost 0 bases, and 9 bases lay between the germline ends. As DNA, the CDR3 is TGTGCCAGCAGCTTCGGGACACCCTCCTACAATGAGCAGTTCTTC. Translation: CASSFGTPSYNEQFF.

This clone turned up a few times. The gene calls are TRBV5-6 and TRBJ1-4; 12 nucleotides agree with TRBD1. The CDR3 sequence is 19 residues long. Germline CDR1 SGHDT, CDR2 YYEEEE. The V gene end was trimmed by 4 bases and the J gene end by 6 bases; junction bases not matched to a gene: 16. The CDR3 is CASSPRAGTGGKEDEKLFF. CDR3 DNA: TGTGCCAGCAGCCCGAGAGCCGGGACAGGGGGCAAAGAAGATGAAAAACTGTTTTTT.

This chain connects TRBV2 to TRBJ1-2, with D hard to call. Germline V gene sequence: CDR1 SNHLY, CDR2 FYNNEI. This CDR3 spans 12 amino acids. The V end was cut by 7 bases, the J end by 4 bases, with 10 bases between. CDR3 sequence: CASKSPGYGYTF. DNA for the CDR3: TGTGCCAGCAAAAGCCCCGGCTATGGCTACACCTTC.